This TCR beta chain is from a study of long-term antiretroviral therapy in people with HIV. Study conclusions and caveats: Despite increasing after ART, diversity remained lower than that of transplant donor controls. Samples were collected from the mid-2000s to the late 2010s under possibly less effective ART regimens. Records did not include ART adherence, viral resistance or therapy changes.

Notes on this clone: Its antigen is not identified.

Sequencing relied on immunoSEQ assay v3.0, run at survey level. Per-sample sequencing targets were roughly 40,000-50,000 T-cell genomes. Produced via immunoSEQ multiplex PCR; TCRdb's table is partial and in-frame only. Of 20,000 to 25,000 clones listed, over 75% are singletons. Material: unsorted PBMCs, obtained 0.3 years after starting antiretroviral therapy. This receptor was identified in a man in his fifties or sixties with HIV.

Written as DNA, the CDR3 is TGTGCCAGCAAACGGACGGTCCTTAGCAATCAGCCCCAGCATTTT. It codes for CASKRTVLSNQPQHF. V is TRBV27 and J is TRBJ1-5; D call uncertain. Between the trimmed V and J ends, which lost 7 bases and 0 bases, there was a span of 13 bases. Germline V gene lookup returns CDR1 MNHEY and CDR2 SMNVEV (reference sequence). This CDR3 comprises 15 residues.